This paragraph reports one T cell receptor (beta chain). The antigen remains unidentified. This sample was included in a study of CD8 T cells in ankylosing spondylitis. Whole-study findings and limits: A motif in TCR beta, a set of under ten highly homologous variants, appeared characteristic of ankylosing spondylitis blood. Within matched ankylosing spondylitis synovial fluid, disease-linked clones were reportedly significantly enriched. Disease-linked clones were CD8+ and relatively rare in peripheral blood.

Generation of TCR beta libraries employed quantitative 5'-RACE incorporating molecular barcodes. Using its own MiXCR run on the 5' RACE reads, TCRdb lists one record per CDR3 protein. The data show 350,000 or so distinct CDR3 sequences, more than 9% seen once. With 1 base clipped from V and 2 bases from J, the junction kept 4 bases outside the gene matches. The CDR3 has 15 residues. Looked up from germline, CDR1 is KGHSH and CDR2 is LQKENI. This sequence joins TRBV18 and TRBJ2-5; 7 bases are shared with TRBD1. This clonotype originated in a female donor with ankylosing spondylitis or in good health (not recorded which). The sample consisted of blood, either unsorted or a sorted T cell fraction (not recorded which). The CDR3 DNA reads TGTGCCAGCTCACCACGGACACAGGGGCAAGAGACCCAGTACTTC. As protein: CASSPRTQGQETQYF.